This TCR beta chain was retrieved from a study of blood T cell repertoires in COVID-19. Overall study context: COVID-19 samples collected from the United States, Italy and Spain covered acute and convalescent phases. Nucleic acid was either cDNA or gDNA, and it came from T cells, B-cell-depleted T cells, or PBMCs.

In the source study's methods: Estimation of nucleated cell counts relied on the amplification of reference gene primers. TCRdb keeps only in-frame clones here, not all; method: immunoSEQ multiplex PCR. The D gene and trimming were derived from the DNA, and the V and J assignments and clone size from that table. The table has 360,000 or so clones, approximately 90% seen once. Germline CDR1 and CDR2: KGHSH and LQKENI. V shed 4 bases, J shed 4 bases, and the junction held 5 bases outside the gene matches. The length of the CDR3 is 15 residues. The sequence came from a woman in her sixties or seventies with COVID-19, enrolled during active disease. Input material: peripheral blood. This chain links TRBV18 with TRBJ1-5; 9 nucleotides agree with TRBD1. For the CDR3, the DNA is TGTGCCAGCTCACATGACAGGGGGTTTAATCAGCCCCAGCATTTT. Protein: CASSHDRGFNQPQHF.